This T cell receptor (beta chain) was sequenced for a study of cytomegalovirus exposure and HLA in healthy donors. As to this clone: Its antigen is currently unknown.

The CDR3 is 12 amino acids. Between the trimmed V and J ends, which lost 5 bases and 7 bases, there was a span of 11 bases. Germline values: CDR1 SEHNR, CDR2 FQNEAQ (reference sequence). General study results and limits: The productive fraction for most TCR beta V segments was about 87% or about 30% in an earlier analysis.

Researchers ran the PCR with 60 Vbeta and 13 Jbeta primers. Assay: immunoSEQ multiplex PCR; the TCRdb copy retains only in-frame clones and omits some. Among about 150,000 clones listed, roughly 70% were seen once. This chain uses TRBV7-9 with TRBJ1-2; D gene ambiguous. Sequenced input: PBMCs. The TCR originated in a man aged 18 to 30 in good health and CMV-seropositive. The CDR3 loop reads CASSPPGGGYTF. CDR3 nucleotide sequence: TGTGCCAGCAGCCCCCCGGGAGGTGGCTACACCTTC. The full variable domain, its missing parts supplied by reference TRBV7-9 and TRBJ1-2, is DTGVSQNPRHKITKRGQNVTFRCDPISEHNRLYWYRQTLGQGPEFLTYFQNEAQLEKSRLLSDRFSAERPKGSFSTLEIQRTEQGDSAMYLCASSPPGGGYTFGSGTRLTVV.